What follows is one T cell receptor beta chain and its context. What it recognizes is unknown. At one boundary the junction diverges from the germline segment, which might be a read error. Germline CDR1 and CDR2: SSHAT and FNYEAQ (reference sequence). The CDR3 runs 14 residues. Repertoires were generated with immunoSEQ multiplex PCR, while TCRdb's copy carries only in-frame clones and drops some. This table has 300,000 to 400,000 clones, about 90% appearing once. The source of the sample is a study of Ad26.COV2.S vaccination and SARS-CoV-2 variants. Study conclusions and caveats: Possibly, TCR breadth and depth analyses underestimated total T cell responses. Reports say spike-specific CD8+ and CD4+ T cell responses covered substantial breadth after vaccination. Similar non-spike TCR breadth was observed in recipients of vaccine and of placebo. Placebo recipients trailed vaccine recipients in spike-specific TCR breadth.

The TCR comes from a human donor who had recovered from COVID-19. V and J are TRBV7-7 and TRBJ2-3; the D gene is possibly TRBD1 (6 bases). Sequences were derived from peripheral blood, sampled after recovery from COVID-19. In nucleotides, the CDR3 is TGTGCTAGCAGCACGGGACAAGGCACAGATACGCAGTATTTT. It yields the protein CASSTGQGTDTQYF.